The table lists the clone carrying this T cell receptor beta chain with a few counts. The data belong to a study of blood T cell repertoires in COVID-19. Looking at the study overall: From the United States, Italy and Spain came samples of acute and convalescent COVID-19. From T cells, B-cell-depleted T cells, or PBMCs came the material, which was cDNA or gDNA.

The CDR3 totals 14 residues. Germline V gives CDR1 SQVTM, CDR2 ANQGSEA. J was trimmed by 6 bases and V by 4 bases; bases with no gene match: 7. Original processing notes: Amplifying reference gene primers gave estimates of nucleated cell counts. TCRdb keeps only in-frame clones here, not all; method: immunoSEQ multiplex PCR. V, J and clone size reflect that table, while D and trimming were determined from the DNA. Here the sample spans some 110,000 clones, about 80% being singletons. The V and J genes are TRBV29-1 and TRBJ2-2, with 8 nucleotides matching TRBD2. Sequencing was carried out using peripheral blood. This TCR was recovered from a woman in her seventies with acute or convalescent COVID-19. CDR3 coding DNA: TGCAGCGTTGCCCCCGGGACTAGTGCCGGGGAGCTGTTTTTT. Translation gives CSVAPGTSAGELFF.